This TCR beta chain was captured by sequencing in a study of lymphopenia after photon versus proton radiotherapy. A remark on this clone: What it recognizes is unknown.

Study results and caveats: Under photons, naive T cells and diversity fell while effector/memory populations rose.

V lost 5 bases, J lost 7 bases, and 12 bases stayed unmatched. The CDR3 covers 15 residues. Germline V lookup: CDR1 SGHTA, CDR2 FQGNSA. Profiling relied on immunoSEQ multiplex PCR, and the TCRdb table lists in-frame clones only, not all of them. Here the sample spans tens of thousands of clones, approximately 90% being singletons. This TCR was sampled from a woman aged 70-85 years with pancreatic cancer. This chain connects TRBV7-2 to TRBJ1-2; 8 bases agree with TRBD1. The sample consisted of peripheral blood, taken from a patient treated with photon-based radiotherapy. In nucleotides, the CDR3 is TGTGCCAGCAGCCCGGGGACAGGTTCTAGGGGTGGCTACACCTTC. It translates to CASSPGTGSRGGYTF.